One sample yielded the 21 T cell receptor beta chains listed below, sequenced in a study of shared clonotypes between healthy human individuals. Sequencing was performed with immunoSEQ multiplex PCR; in TCRdb, only in-frame clones are kept and a portion is missing. The table lists about 490,000 clones, around three quarters of them singletons. Sequenced sample: PBMCs. Receptors were obtained from a woman between 40 and 50 years old in good health. Some clones in this sample may be carry-over from other donors' samples.

The V gene is TRBV7-9, the J gene TRBJ2-5; D is undetermined. The CDR3 length is 12 residues. CDR1 SEHNR and CDR2 FQNEAQ come from the germline V gene (reference sequence). The germline V and J ends were trimmed by 5 bases and 5 bases, with 9 bases remaining between them. The CDR3, as DNA: TGTGCCAGCAGCCCCCGGTGGGAGACCCAGTACTTC. This encodes CASSPRWETQYF.

This sequence joins TRBV7-9 and TRBJ2-5, with D perhaps matching TRBD1 (6 bases). The germline V gene has CDR1 SEHNR and CDR2 FQNEAQ (reference sequence). The CDR3 length is 14 residues. With 3 bases removed from V and 4 bases from J, the gap between germline ends came to 12 bases. The CDR3 spells CASSFRGYVETQYF. The CDR3 DNA follows: TGTGCCAGCAGCTTCAGGGGTTATGTAGAGACCCAGTACTTC.

Note on this clone: This likely traces to a read error, being one base from a far larger clone. In the same sample, other DNA sequences code for this CDR3. The V and J genes are TRBV10-3 and TRBJ2-7; D call uncertain. V was trimmed by 4 bases and J by 1 base, leaving 5 bases between them. The CDR3 is 12 residues long. Germline CDR1 and CDR2: ENHRY and SYGVKD. CDR3 nucleotide sequence: TGTGCCATCAGTGCCGGGTCCTACGAGCAGTACTTC. It encodes CAISAGSYEQYF.

V gene TRBV10-3 combines with J gene TRBJ2-2, with D maybe TRBD2 (5 bases). Germline loops: CDR1 ENHRY, CDR2 SYGVKD. V lost 2 bases to trimming and J lost 0 bases, with 16 bases between them. This CDR3 is built from 18 residues. The CDR3 reads CAISEMGNRETNTGELFF. The CDR3 coding sequence is TGTGCCATCAGTGAGATGGGCAATCGGGAAACGAACACCGGGGAGCTGTTTTTT.

The chain is built from TRBV27 and TRBJ2-3, with D possibly TRBD1 on 5 matching bases. Germline CDR1 and CDR2: MNHEY and SMNVEV (reference sequence). The CDR3 totals 14 residues. V lost 3 bases and J 7 bases, leaving 14 bases between the germline ends. The CDR3 DNA is TGTGCCAGCAGTTTCACAAGGGGAAGCCATACGCAGTATTTT. Encoded protein: CASSFTRGSHTQYF.

The chain has TRBV7-9 and TRBJ2-7; 14 positions match TRBD2. V shed 3 bases, J shed 1 base, and the junction held 8 bases outside the gene matches. Germline CDR1 and CDR2: SEHNR and FQNEAQ (reference sequence). CDR3 length: 18 amino acids. In DNA, the CDR3 is TGTGCCAGCAGCTTGGGACTAGCGGGAGTGGTGAGGTCCTACGAGCAGTACTTC. Protein sequence: CASSLGLAGVVRSYEQYF.

The chain couples TRBV6-5 to TRBJ1-1; D possibly corresponds to TRBD1 (6 bases). Germline values: CDR1 MNHEY, CDR2 SVGAGI. Trimming removed 2 bases at V and 6 bases at J, with 16 bases between. This CDR3 is built from 15 residues. The CDR3 DNA reads as TGTGCCAGCAGTTACGGGGGGGCGTCAGAGGCTGAAGCTTTCTTT. Protein product: CASSYGGASEAEAFF.

This rearrangement joins TRBV27 to TRBJ2-4, with D possibly called TRBD1 or TRBD2 (5 bases each). Trimming cost V 8 bases and J 4 bases, with 9 bases left between them. CDR3 size: 12 residues. Germline V gene sequence: CDR1 MNHEY, CDR2 SMNVEV (reference sequence). CDR3 amino acids: CASGTGKNIQYF. Here the CDR3 DNA reads TGTGCCAGCGGGACGGGAAAAAACATTCAGTACTTC.

The chain combines TRBV5-4 with TRBJ2-2; the D gene could be TRBD1 or TRBD2 (6 bases each). Trimming took 1 base from V and 7 from J, leaving 14 bases between them. CDR1 is SGHNT and CDR2 is YYREEE in the germline V gene (reference sequence). This CDR3 is 15 amino acids long. This CDR3 reads CASSLPHRGVGELFF. The CDR3 nucleotides are TGTGCCAGCAGCTTGCCTCATAGGGGGGTCGGGGAGCTGTTTTTT.

This chain joins TRBV7-2 and TRBJ2-5; TRBD2 matches 8 bases. Germline V gene lookup returns CDR1 SGHTA and CDR2 FQGNSA. The J segment lost 2 bases and the V segment lost 3 bases, leaving 5 bases of the junction unmatched. This CDR3 comprises 15 residues. CDR3 loop: CASSFPRGGQETQYF. The CDR3 DNA reads as TGTGCCAGCAGCTTCCCCCGGGGGGGTCAAGAGACCCAGTACTTC.

The chain combines TRBV11-1 with TRBJ1-3; D possibly corresponds to TRBD1 (5 bases). The CDR3 runs to 13 residues. V shed 3 bases and J shed 4 bases, with 7 bases lying between them. Germline CDR1 reads SGHAT; CDR2 reads FQDESV (reference sequence). The chain's CDR3 is CASSLGLGNTIYF. Here the CDR3 DNA reads TGTGCCAGCAGCTTGGGACTGGGAAACACCATATATTTT.

Many counts were recorded for this clone. This chain joins TRBV28 and TRBJ1-5; D remains unclear. The ends were cut back, 1 base at V and 2 bases at J, with 3 bases in the middle. Looked up from germline, CDR1 is MDHEN and CDR2 is SYDVKM. The length of the CDR3 is 13 residues. The CDR3 DNA is TGTGCCAGCAGTTTATCGCGCAATCAGCCCCAGCATTTT. Residues: CASSLSRNQPQHF.

V gene TRBV6-5 combines with J gene TRBJ1-2; D possibly corresponds to TRBD1 (5 bases). Trimming took off 6 bases at V and 6 bases at J, with 14 bases between the two ends. This CDR3 has 13 residues. Germline V lookup: CDR1 MNHEY, CDR2 SVGAGI. The CDR3 loop reads CASSPGTAHGYTF. In DNA, the CDR3 is TGTGCCAGCAGCCCCGGGACCGCCCATGGCTACACCTTC.

This clone was detected a few times. The CDR3 sequence: CASISGTNYGYTF. CDR3 DNA: TGTGCCAGCATCAGTGGGACGAACTATGGCTACACCTTC. This chain connects TRBV28 to TRBJ1-2, with D maybe TRBD1 (5 bases). The CDR3 has 13 residues. V gave up 7 bases and J gave up 2 bases, with 11 bases separating them. CDR1 and CDR2 from the germline V gene are MDHEN and SYDVKM.

In DNA, the CDR3 is TGCGCCAGCAGCCCCTGGACTAGCGGGAACACCGGGGAGCTGTTTTTT. Translating it yields CASSPWTSGNTGELFF. The V gene is TRBV5-1, the J gene TRBJ2-2, with TRBD2 matching over 10 bases. The CDR3 has 16 amino acids. J was trimmed by 1 base and V by 4 bases; bases with no gene match: 4. CDR1 is SGHRS and CDR2 is YFSETQ in the germline V gene. The full variable domain, rest sourced from reference TRBV5-1 and TRBJ2-2, is KAGVTQTPRYLIKTRGQQVTLSCSPISGHRSVSWYQQTPGQGLQFLFEYFSETQRNKGNFPGRFSGRQFSNSRSEMNVSTLELGDSALYLCASSPWTSGNTGELFFGEGSRLTVL.

Only one count was recorded for this clone. V gene TRBV28 combines with J gene TRBJ2-7; D perhaps matches TRBD1 (5 bases). This CDR3 has 15 residues. V gave up 6 bases and J gave up 1 base, with 16 bases separating them. CDR1 and CDR2 from the germline V gene are MDHEN and SYDVKM. CDR3 in amino acids: CASSRSGIGSYEQYF. CDR3 coding DNA: TGTGCCAGCAGCCGTTCAGGGATAGGGTCCTACGAGCAGTACTTC.

The chain's CDR3 is CASCTGGRFQFF. In nucleotides, the CDR3 is TGTGCCAGCTGTACAGGGGGCCGGTTTCAGTTCTTC. The chain links TRBV2 to TRBJ2-1; 9 nucleotides match TRBD1. V was pared by 8 bases and J by 13 bases, with 9 bases of the junction left unmatched. This CDR3 contains 12 residues. From germline, CDR1 is SNHLY and CDR2 FYNNEI.

Remarks on this clone: This same CDR3 is encoded by further DNA sequences in the sample. The chain employs TRBV5-1 and TRBJ1-5; 8 bases align to TRBD1. Germline V CDR1 and CDR2: SGHRS, YFSETQ. V was pared by 1 base and J by 6 bases, with 3 bases of the junction left unmatched. The CDR3 is 14 residues long. The CDR3 protein is CASSLSGGGQPQHF. The CDR3 DNA sequence: TGCGCCAGCAGCTTGTCAGGGGGCGGTCAGCCCCAGCATTTT.

J is TRBJ1-1 and V is TRBV7-6, with D possibly being TRBD1 (6 bases). Germline CDR1 and CDR2: SGHVS and FNYEAQ. Trimming pared 3 bases from V and 6 bases from J, leaving 11 bases between. CDR3 size: 13 residues. In nucleotides, the CDR3 is TGTGCCAGCAGCTTGGGAGGGGGGCCTGAAGCTTTCTTT. Amino acid sequence: CASSLGGGPEAFF. Looking up the rest from reference TRBV7-6 and TRBJ1-1 gives the full variable domain: GAGVSQSPRYKVTKRGQDVALRCDPISGHVSLYWYRQALGQGPEFLTYFNYEAQQDKSGLPNDRFSAERPEGSISTLTIQRTEQRDSAMYRCASSLGGGPEAFFGQGTRLTVV.

The chain carries TRBV7-6 and TRBJ2-1; TRBD1 agrees at 10 bases. This CDR3 is 15 amino acids long. Germline V gene data show CDR1 as SGHVS and CDR2 as FNYEAQ. Trimming cost V 0 bases and J 9 bases; bases outside gene matches: 5. The CDR3 region has the DNA TGTGCCAGCAGCTTAGCTAGGACAGGGGGTAGTGAGCAGTTCTTC. Protein sequence: CASSLARTGGSEQFF.

The J gene is TRBJ2-7, the V gene TRBV18, with D perhaps given as TRBD1 or TRBD2 (7 bases each). Trimming removed 4 bases at V and 2 bases at J, with 12 bases between. The CDR3 totals 14 residues. Germline V CDR1 and CDR2: KGHSH, LQKENI. As DNA, the CDR3 is TGTGCCAGCTCACAGCGGGACAGCACCTACGAGCAGTACTTC. Residues: CASSQRDSTYEQYF. Together with reference TRBV18 and TRBJ2-7, the CDR3 gives the full variable domain: NAGVMQNPRHLVRRRGQEARLRCSPMKGHSHVYWYRQLPEEGLKFMVYLQKENIIDESGMPKERFSAEFPKEGPSILRIQQVVRGDSAAYFCASSQRDSTYEQYFGPGTRLTVT.